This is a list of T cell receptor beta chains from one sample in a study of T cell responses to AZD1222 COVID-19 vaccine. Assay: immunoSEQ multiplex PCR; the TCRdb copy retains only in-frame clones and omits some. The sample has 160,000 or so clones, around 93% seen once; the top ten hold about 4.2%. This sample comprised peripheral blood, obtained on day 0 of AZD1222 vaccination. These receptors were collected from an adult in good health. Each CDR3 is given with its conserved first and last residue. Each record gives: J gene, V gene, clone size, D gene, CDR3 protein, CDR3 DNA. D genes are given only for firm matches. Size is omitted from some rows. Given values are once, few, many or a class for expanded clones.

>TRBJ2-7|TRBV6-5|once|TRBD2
CASMEVGGAYEQYF
TGTGCCAGCATGGAGGTGGGGGGGGCCTACGAGCAGTACTTC
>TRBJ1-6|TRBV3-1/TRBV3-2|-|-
CASSRPGQNNSPLHF
TGTGCCAGCAGCCGCCCCGGACAGAATAATTCACCCCTCCACTTT
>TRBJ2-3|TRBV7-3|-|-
CASSPVRGTQYF
TGTGCCAGCAGCCCCGTACGGGGAACGCAGTATTTT
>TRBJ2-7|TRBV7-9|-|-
CASSLKGHEQYF
TGTGCCAGCAGCTTAAAGGGACACGAGCAGTACTTC
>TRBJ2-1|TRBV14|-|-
CASSQEGRFDSYNEQFF
TGTGCCAGCAGCCAAGAAGGTCGATTTGACTCCTACAATGAGCAGTTCTTC
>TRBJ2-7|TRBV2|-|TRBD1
CASRGQVSYEQYF
TGTGCCAGCAGGGGACAGGTGTCCTACGAGCAGTACTTC
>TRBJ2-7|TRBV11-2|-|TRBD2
CASSPILANSYEQYF
TGTGCCAGCAGCCCGATACTAGCGAACTCCTACGAGCAGTACTTC
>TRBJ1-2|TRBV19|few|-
CASSIPRGTTYGYTF
TGTGCCAGTAGTATCCCTAGAGGAACGACCTATGGCTACACCTTC
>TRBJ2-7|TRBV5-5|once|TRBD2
CASSFLAGGLYEQYF
TGTGCCAGCAGCTTCCTAGCGGGAGGGCTGTACGAGCAGTACTTC
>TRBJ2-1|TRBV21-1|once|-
CASSPREQFF
TGTGCCAGCAGCCCCCGGGAGCAGTTCTTC
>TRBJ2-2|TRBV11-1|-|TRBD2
CASSQSGRIPRGELFF
TGTGCCAGCAGCCAGAGCGGGAGGATCCCTAGGGGGGAGCTGTTTTTT
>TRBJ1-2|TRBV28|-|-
CASSPQATGLYGYTF
TGTGCCAGCAGTCCCCAAGCGACGGGACTGTATGGCTACACCTTC
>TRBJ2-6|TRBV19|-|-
CASSSGTSIGANVLTF
TGTGCCAGTAGTAGCGGGACCTCCATCGGGGCCAACGTCCTGACTTTC
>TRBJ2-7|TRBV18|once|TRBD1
CASSPQPSTGGYEQYF
TGTGCCAGCTCACCACAACCGTCGACAGGGGGCTACGAGCAGTACTTC
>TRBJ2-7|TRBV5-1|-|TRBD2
CASSHDWEGYEQYF
TGCGCCAGCAGTCACGACTGGGAGGGCTACGAGCAGTACTTC
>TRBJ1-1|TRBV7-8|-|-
CASSLASGSGRTEAFF
TGTGCCAGCAGCTTAGCTTCAGGTTCAGGGAGGACTGAAGCTTTCTTT
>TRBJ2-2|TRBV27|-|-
CASSGGKGGTGELFF
TGTGCCAGCAGCGGAGGGAAGGGGGGCACCGGGGAGCTGTTTTTT
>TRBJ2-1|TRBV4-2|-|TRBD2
CASSLGTSGNNEQFF
TGTGCCAGCAGCCTCGGGACTAGCGGGAACAATGAGCAGTTCTTC
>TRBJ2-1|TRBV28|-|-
CASRKPISSYNEQFF
TGTGCCAGCCGAAAGCCCATTAGCTCCTACAATGAGCAGTTCTTC
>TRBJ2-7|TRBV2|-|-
CASRIDGTIYEQYF
TGTGCCAGCAGGATAGATGGGACAATCTACGAGCAGTACTTC
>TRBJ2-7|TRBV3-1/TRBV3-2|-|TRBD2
CASSGASGRFGEQYF
TGTGCCAGCAGCGGGGCTAGCGGGAGATTCGGCGAGCAGTACTTC
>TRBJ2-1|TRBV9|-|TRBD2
CASSVGAGGGNEQFF
TGTGCCAGCAGCGTAGGAGCGGGAGGGGGCAATGAGCAGTTCTTC
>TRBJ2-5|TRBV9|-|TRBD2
CASSVAAGGQETQYF
TGTGCCAGCAGCGTAGCGGCGGGAGGCCAAGAGACCCAGTACTTC
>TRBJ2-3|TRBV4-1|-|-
CASSHPNAGDTQYF
TGCGCCAGCAGCCACCCTAACGCGGGAGATACGCAGTATTTT
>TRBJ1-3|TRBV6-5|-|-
CASMGGKVPGNTIYF
TGTGCCAGCATGGGGGGTAAGGTCCCTGGAAACACCATATATTTT
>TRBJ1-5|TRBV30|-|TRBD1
CAWSVTGRAQPQHF
TGTGCCTGGAGTGTGACAGGGAGAGCTCAGCCCCAGCATTTT
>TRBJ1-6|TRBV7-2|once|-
CASSRNRQANNSPLHF
TGTGCCAGCAGCAGAAATAGACAGGCAAATAATTCACCCCTCCACTTT
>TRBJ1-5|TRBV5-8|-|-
CASSLEGTGPNQPQHF
TGTGCCAGCAGCTTGGAGGGCACAGGTCCCAATCAGCCCCAGCATTTT
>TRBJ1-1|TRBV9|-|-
CASSVAPTQMNTEAFF
TGTGCCAGCAGCGTAGCTCCCACACAGATGAACACTGAAGCTTTCTTT
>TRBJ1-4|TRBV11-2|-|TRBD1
CASSLGAGGHNEKLFF
TGTGCCAGCAGCTTAGGCGCAGGGGGGCATAATGAAAAACTGTTTTTT
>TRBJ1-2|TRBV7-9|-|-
CASSLERLGRFISGYTF
TGTGCCAGCAGCTTAGAACGACTGGGGAGATTTATTTCTGGCTACACCTTC
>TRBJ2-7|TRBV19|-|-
CASSITHRVSREQYF
TGTGCCAGTAGTATAACCCACAGGGTCTCCCGCGAGCAGTACTTC
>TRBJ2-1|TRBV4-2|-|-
CASSQVISGTYNEQFF
TGTGCCAGCAGCCAAGTGATTAGCGGAACCTACAATGAGCAGTTCTTC
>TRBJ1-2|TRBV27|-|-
CASRRTWGVIVNYGYTF
TGTGCCAGCAGACGAACGTGGGGGGTGATAGTTAACTATGGCTACACCTTC
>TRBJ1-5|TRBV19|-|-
CASSAGEPQHF
TGTGCCAGTAGTGCGGGAGAGCCCCAGCATTTT
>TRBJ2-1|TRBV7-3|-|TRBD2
CASSTAGAPGEQFF
TGTGCCAGCAGCACCGCGGGAGCTCCGGGGGAGCAGTTCTTC
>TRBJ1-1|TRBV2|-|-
CASSIRQENTEAFF
TGTGCCAGCAGTATCCGACAGGAGAACACTGAAGCTTTCTTT
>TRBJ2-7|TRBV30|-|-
CAWTPGDEQYF
TGTGCCTGGACCCCCGGCGACGAGCAGTACTTC
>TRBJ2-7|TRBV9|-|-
CASSARPGQTYEQYF
TGTGCCAGCAGCGCCCGACCGGGACAAACCTACGAGCAGTACTTC
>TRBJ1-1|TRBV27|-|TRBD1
CASSYDRGNTEAFF
TGTGCCAGCAGTTACGACAGGGGGAACACTGAAGCTTTCTTT
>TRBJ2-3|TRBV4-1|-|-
CASSQPLRAVTPDTQYF
TGCGCCAGCAGCCAACCCCTTAGGGCGGTGACGCCAGATACGCAGTATTTT
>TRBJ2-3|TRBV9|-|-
CASSVIPKADTQYF
TGTGCCAGCAGCGTAATTCCCAAGGCAGATACGCAGTATTTT
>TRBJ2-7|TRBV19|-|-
CASSIAGDGGYEQYF
TGTGCCAGTAGTATCGCCGGGGACGGAGGCTACGAGCAGTACTTC
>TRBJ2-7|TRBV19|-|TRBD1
CASSASGTGVSEQYF
TGTGCCAGTAGTGCGTCCGGGACAGGGGTCTCCGAGCAGTACTTC
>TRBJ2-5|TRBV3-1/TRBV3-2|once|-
CASCHREWQETQYF
TGTGCCAGTTGCCACAGGGAGTGGCAAGAGACCCAGTACTTC
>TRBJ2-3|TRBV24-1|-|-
CATSDPGPTDTQYF
TGTGCCACCAGTGATCCAGGACCCACAGATACGCAGTATTTT